This T cell receptor beta chain was profiled in a study of cytomegalovirus exposure and HLA in healthy donors. Both 60 Vbeta primers and 13 Jbeta primers went into the PCR. Sequencing used immunoSEQ multiplex PCR; TCRdb keeps in-frame clones, though not all of them. The data contain 150,000 to 180,000 clones, roughly 80% of them seen just once; the ten biggest clones take up under 4.5%. The CDR3 is 15 residues long. CDR1 is GTSNPN and CDR2 is SVGIG in the germline V gene (reference sequence). Trimming took 3 bases from V and 8 from J; bases not matched to a gene: 8. Sequencing was carried out using PBMCs. This chain joins TRBV30 and TRBJ2-1, with 12 bases fitting TRBD2. This TCR was recovered from a woman aged 40 to 50 in good health and CMV-seronegative. The DNA for the CDR3 is TGTGCCTGGAGGTCGACTAGCGGGAGATGGGATGAGCAGTTCTTC. Residues: CAWRSTSGRWDEQFF.